Each of the 13 T cell receptor beta chains below was sequenced from the same sample in a study of PD-1 blockade in mismatch repair-deficient tumors. The assay was immunoSEQ multiplex PCR, and TCRdb's table has in-frame clones only and misses some. The data hold roughly 13,000 clones, with around 87% observed a single time. The time point denotes: approximately ten-day in vitro stimulation with candidate neoantigen peptide 6. No antigens are known for them. This sample comprised cells cultured in vitro, obtained from a patient treated with pembrolizumab. These receptors all stem from an adult with mismatch repair-deficient cancer.

This clone was recorded a few times. The CDR3 sequence is CASSHRPNPPHQPQHF. The DNA of the CDR3 is TGTGCCAGCAGTCATAGACCGAATCCCCCCCATCAGCCCCAGCATTTT. This sequence joins TRBV11-2 and TRBJ1-5; D is uncertain. CDR1 is SGHAT, CDR2 FQNNGV, per germline. The CDR3 runs to 16 residues. Trimming shortened V by 6 bases and J by 5 bases, and 20 bases separated the two germline ends.

The gene calls are TRBV27 and TRBJ1-2, with D possibly matching TRBD1 (5 bases). Germline V lookup: CDR1 MNHEY, CDR2 SMNVEV (reference sequence). The CDR3 is 11 amino acids. V was pared by 8 bases and J by 13 bases, with 17 bases between. The CDR3 sequence is CASGGGQNLTF. As DNA, the CDR3 is TGTGCCAGCGGGGGAGGGCAGAACCTCACCTTC.

This rearrangement joins TRBV5-1 to TRBJ2-7, with unresolved D. The CDR3 runs to 11 residues. V gave up 0 bases and J gave up 4 bases, with 2 bases separating them. Germline V CDR1 and CDR2: SGHRS, YFSETQ. The chain's CDR3 is CASSLEYEQYF. In DNA form, the CDR3 reads TGCGCCAGCAGCTTGGAATACGAGCAGTACTTC.

This chain joins TRBV9 and TRBJ1-1; 7 bases align to TRBD1. The CDR3 totals 16 residues. Germline CDR1 SGDLS, CDR2 YYNGEE. The V gene end was trimmed by 0 bases and the J gene end by 0 bases; junction bases not matched to a gene: 5. The CDR3 spells CASSVATGDLNTEAFF. As DNA, the CDR3 is TGTGCCAGCAGCGTAGCCACAGGGGACTTGAACACTGAAGCTTTCTTT.

This chain links TRBV6-5 with TRBJ1-1, with unresolved D. Trimming removed 7 bases at V and 0 bases at J, with 15 bases between. The CDR3 has 15 amino acids. Germline V lookup: CDR1 MNHEY, CDR2 SVGAGI. The CDR3 here is CASTPPDGLNTEAFF. The DNA of the CDR3 is TGTGCCAGCACCCCTCCGGACGGGCTGAACACTGAAGCTTTCTTT.

This chain connects TRBV29-1 to TRBJ2-7; TRBD1 matches 10 bases. V dropped 5 bases and J dropped 2; count of bases not matched to a gene: 9. The germline V gene has CDR1 SQVTM and CDR2 ANQGSEA. The CDR3 length is 15 residues. CDR3 DNA: TGCAGCGTTTCCCAGAGCGGACAGGGGGCCTACGAGCAGTACTTC. It codes for CSVSQSGQGAYEQYF.

This sequence joins TRBV7-2 and TRBJ1-2, with D unclear. Germline values: CDR1 SGHTA, CDR2 FQGNSA. Trimming took off 5 bases at V and 2 bases at J, with 15 bases between the two ends. There are 15 residues in the CDR3. The CDR3 sequence is CASSPPVRLNYGYTF. CDR3 coding DNA: TGTGCCAGCAGCCCGCCGGTTAGGTTGAACTATGGCTACACCTTC.

This chain links TRBV6-4 with TRBJ2-1, with D unclear. The V gene lost 3 bases and the J gene lost 7 bases, with 16 bases spanning the gap. This CDR3 has 15 residues. The V gene's germline CDR1 is MRHNA and CDR2 SNTAGT. CDR3 sequence reads: CASSEFGGVGNEQFF. CDR3 nucleotide sequence: TGTGCCAGCAGTGAATTTGGCGGAGTGGGTAATGAGCAGTTCTTC.

The chain joins TRBV9 to TRBJ1-5; D is uncertain. V lost 4 bases to trimming and J lost 3 bases, with 14 bases between them. Germline V gene sequence: CDR1 SGDLS, CDR2 YYNGEE. The length of the CDR3 is 15 residues. Here the CDR3 reads CASSPSGRLNQPQHF. CDR3 coding DNA: TGTGCCAGCAGCCCCTCCGGCAGGCTCAATCAGCCCCAGCATTTT.

The genes are TRBV7-9 and TRBJ2-7; D gene ambiguous. The CDR3 totals 11 residues. Germline values: CDR1 SEHNR, CDR2 FQNEAQ (reference sequence). Trimming pared 0 bases from V and 5 bases from J, leaving 2 bases between. The CDR3: CASSLADEQYF. CDR3 bases: TGTGCCAGCAGCTTAGCAGACGAGCAGTACTTC.

The rearrangement uses TRBV5-1 and TRBJ2-2; 8 positions agree with TRBD1. Germline CDR1 is SGHRS and CDR2 is YFSETQ. After removal of 2 bases from V and 0 bases from J, the junction contained 18 bases not matched to a gene. The CDR3 covers 21 residues. CDR3 bases: TGCGCCAGCAGCTTAGTTCCGGGACAGGCGCGGCCCGAGGCGAACACCGGGGAGCTGTTTTTT. Translating gives CASSLVPGQARPEANTGELFF.

The chain is built from TRBV6-1 and TRBJ2-7; unclear D gene. V was pared by 3 bases and J by 4 bases, with 13 bases between. Germline V gene data show CDR1 as MNHNS and CDR2 as SASEGT. The CDR3 consists of 14 residues. CDR3 nucleotide sequence: TGTGCCAGCAGTGAGGGTCCAGAAATGTACGAGCAGTACTTC. It codes for CASSEGPEMYEQYF.

This clone was observed once. V gene TRBV27 combines with J gene TRBJ1-4, with 7 bases identical to TRBD1. V was pared by 0 bases and J by 8 bases, with 12 bases of the junction left unmatched. In germline, CDR1 is MNHEY, CDR2 SMNVEV (reference sequence). The CDR3 has 17 amino acids. In DNA form, the CDR3 reads TGTGCCAGCAGTTTATCTCCCGGAGTGAGGGGGCGAGAAAAACTGTTTTTT. This gives the protein CASSLSPGVRGREKLFF.